This T cell receptor beta chain was identified during a study of siplizumab effects on memory and regulatory T cells. The table came from immunoSEQ multiplex PCR; TCRdb's copy has only in-frame clones and leaves some out. This sample has some 53,000 clones, with 95% to 97% found just once. With respect to this clone: What it binds is not known.

CDR3 length equals 16 residues. Germline CDR1 and CDR2: LNHDA and SQIVND (reference sequence). Trimming shortened V by 0 bases and J by 0 bases, and 12 bases separated the two germline ends. Study-wide results and limits: Both greater diversity than memory cells and a major contribution to the alloresponse seemed to characterize naive T cells.

Specimen: naive CD4+ T cells sorted from blood. This clonotype was obtained from a human donor in good health. The chain links TRBV19 to TRBJ2-7; tentatively, D is TRBD1 or TRBD2 (5 bases each). CDR3 amino acids: CASSIEWGRSSYEQYF. CDR3 bases: TGTGCCAGTAGTATAGAGTGGGGACGAAGCTCCTACGAGCAGTACTTC.